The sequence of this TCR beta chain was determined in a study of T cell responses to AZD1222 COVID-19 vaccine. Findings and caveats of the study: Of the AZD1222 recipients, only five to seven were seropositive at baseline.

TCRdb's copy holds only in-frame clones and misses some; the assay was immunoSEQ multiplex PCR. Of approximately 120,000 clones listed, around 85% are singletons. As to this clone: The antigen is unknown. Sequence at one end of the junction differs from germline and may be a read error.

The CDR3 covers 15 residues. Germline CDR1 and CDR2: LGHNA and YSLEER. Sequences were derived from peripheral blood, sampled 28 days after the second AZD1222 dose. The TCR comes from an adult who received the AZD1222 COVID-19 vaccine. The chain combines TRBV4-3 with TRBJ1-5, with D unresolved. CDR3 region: CASSQAGGMDQPQHF. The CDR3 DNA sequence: TGCGCCAGCAGTCAAGCTGGAGGTATGGATCAGCCCCAGCATTTT.